A single sample gave rise to the 14 T cell receptor beta chains below, sequenced in a study of blood T cell repertoires in COVID-19. The assay was immunoSEQ multiplex PCR, and TCRdb's table has in-frame clones only and misses some. The sample records around 190,000 clones, approximately 88% being singletons. The sequenced material came from PBMCs or T cells enriched from blood (not recorded which). The receptors here all came from a man between 18 and 29 years old with acute COVID-19.

The chain links TRBV18 to TRBJ2-1, with D possibly TRBD1 on 6 matching bases. Between the trimmed V and J ends, which lost 2 bases and 8 bases, there was a span of 13 bases. Germline V gene data show CDR1 as KGHSH and CDR2 as LQKENI. This CDR3 is built from 14 residues. CDR3 protein: CASSPAGQGHEQFF. For the CDR3, the DNA is TGTGCCAGCTCACCAGCAGGGCAGGGGCATGAGCAGTTCTTC.

This clone was seen only once. This chain joins TRBV19 and TRBJ2-7; 8 nucleotides line up with TRBD1. This CDR3 is built from 16 residues. Trimming took 7 bases from V and 3 from J; bases not matched to a gene: 14. Germline CDR1 reads LNHDA; CDR2 reads SQIVND (reference sequence). The CDR3 sequence is CASMETGTGTYYEQYF. CDR3 nucleotide sequence: TGTGCCAGTATGGAGACCGGGACAGGAACATACTACGAGCAGTACTTC.

J is TRBJ2-2 and V is TRBV7-2, with 11 bases lining up with TRBD2. This CDR3 has 17 residues. The germline V gene has CDR1 SGHTA and CDR2 FQGNSA. V lost 3 bases and J lost 5; bases outside the gene matches: 8. The CDR3 coding sequence is TGTGCCAGCAGCTTGCTTAGCGGGAGGGCTGGGACCGGGGAGCTGTTTTTT. Translated, it gives CASSLLSGRAGTGELFF.

This clone was counted a single time. The chain couples TRBV12-3 or TRBV12-4 to TRBJ2-3; D is unresolved. The CDR3 is 12 residues long. V dropped 3 bases and J dropped 7 bases, with 8 bases sitting between them. The CDR3 nucleotides read TGTGCCAGCAGTTTCAATGAGAATACGCAGTATTTT. It translates to CASSFNENTQYF.

The chain carries TRBV7-6 and TRBJ2-1; D is possibly TRBD1 (6 bases). Trimming removed 5 bases from V and 9 bases from J, with 20 bases in between. The V gene's germline CDR1 is SGHVS and CDR2 FNYEAQ. CDR3 length: 15 residues. The CDR3 DNA follows: TGTGCCAGCAGCCCGAACACATCTCCACAGGGTGAGCAGTTCTTC. Residues: CASSPNTSPQGEQFF.

The genes are TRBV9 and TRBJ1-4; 7 bases line up with TRBD1. The V gene end was trimmed by 4 bases and the J gene end by 5 bases; junction bases not matched to a gene: 8. Germline V gene data show CDR1 as SGDLS and CDR2 as YYNGEE. CDR3 size: 15 residues. The CDR3 loop reads CASSQRGQKNEKLFF. CDR3 DNA sequence: TGTGCCAGCAGCCAACGGGGACAGAAGAATGAAAAACTGTTTTTT. Looking up the rest from reference TRBV9 and TRBJ1-4 gives the full variable domain: DSGVTQTPKHLITATGQRVTLRCSPRSGDLSVYWYQQSLDQGLQFLIQYYNGEERAKGNILERFSAQQFPDLHSELNLSSLELGDSALYFCASSQRGQKNEKLFFGSGTQLSVL.

The chain couples TRBV27 to TRBJ2-7; D gene unclear. The V end lost 4 bases, the J end lost 0 bases, and 10 bases lay between the germline ends. The CDR3 extends over 14 amino acids. Per germline, CDR1 MNHEY and CDR2 SMNVEV (reference sequence). CDR3 in amino acids: CASSYSGLSYEQYF. The CDR3 DNA sequence: TGTGCCAGCAGTTACTCAGGCCTCTCCTACGAGCAGTACTTC.

The chain employs TRBV28 and TRBJ2-4; no firm D call. The V and J ends lost 5 bases and 7 bases respectively, with 12 bases between them. In germline, CDR1 is MDHEN, CDR2 SYDVKM. CDR3 length equals 13 residues. The CDR3 nucleotides are TGTGCCAGCAGTGAGTTCGCGAAGAACATTCAGTACTTC. Its translation is CASSEFAKNIQYF.

The V call is TRBV5-1, the J call TRBJ2-7; the match to TRBD1 covers 7 bases. J lost 3 bases, V lost 4 bases, and 4 bases had no gene match. Per the germline V gene, CDR1 is SGHRS and CDR2 is YFSETQ. The CDR3 sequence is 13 residues long. The CDR3 DNA is TGCGCCAGCAGCCCAGGGGGTGGCTACGAGCAGTACTTC. This encodes CASSPGGGYEQYF. Using reference TRBV5-1 and TRBJ2-7 for the parts outside the CDR3, the full variable domain is KAGVTQTPRYLIKTRGQQVTLSCSPISGHRSVSWYQQTPGQGLQFLFEYFSETQRNKGNFPGRFSGRQFSNSRSEMNVSTLELGDSALYLCASSPGGGYEQYFGPGTRLTVT.

V gene TRBV28 combines with J gene TRBJ1-1, with no clear D. Germline CDR1 MDHEN, CDR2 SYDVKM. Trimming stripped 6 bases from V and 9 bases from J, with 23 bases between. The CDR3 has 15 amino acids. CDR3 sequence: CASSRRRFQSVKAFF. As DNA, the CDR3 is TGTGCCAGCAGCCGAAGGCGTTTCCAAAGCGTTAAAGCTTTCTTT.

This clone was recorded at least ten times. The rearrangement uses TRBV25-1 and TRBJ1-5; D gene ambiguous. This CDR3 has 17 amino acids. Per germline, CDR1 MGHDK and CDR2 SYGVNS. V gave up 3 bases and J gave up 7 bases, with 22 bases separating them. In nucleotides, the CDR3 is TGTGCCAGCAGTGATCGCGGCCCCCCACCTAAATGGCAGCCCCAGCATTTT. This codes for CASSDRGPPPKWQPQHF.

This chain links TRBV28 with TRBJ1-6; possibly TRBD1 for D (6 bases). The CDR3 has 16 residues. CDR1 MDHEN and CDR2 SYDVKM come from the germline V gene. V was trimmed by 1 base and J by 8 bases, leaving 15 bases between them. CDR3 DNA sequence: TGTGCCAGCAGTTTATCGCCGGGGGGCTCAGATTCACCCCTCCACTTT. Translation: CASSLSPGGSDSPLHF.

The rearrangement uses TRBV5-4 and TRBJ2-2, with D uncertain. Germline V gene sequence: CDR1 SGHNT, CDR2 YYREEE (reference sequence). CDR3 size: 14 residues. V lost 6 bases and J 6 bases, leaving 15 bases between the germline ends. The CDR3 region is CASNNSEAPGELFF. In DNA form, the CDR3 reads TGTGCCAGCAACAATTCAGAGGCACCCGGGGAGCTGTTTTTT.

The rearrangement uses TRBV5-5 and TRBJ1-1; D is undetermined. The CDR3 has 13 amino acids. V lost 4 bases to trimming and J lost 0 bases, with 7 bases between them. CDR1 SGHKS and CDR2 YYEKEE come from the germline V gene (reference sequence). The CDR3 DNA reads TGTGCCAGCAGCCCCGTTTTGAACACTGAAGCTTTCTTT. This gives the protein CASSPVLNTEAFF. Full variable domain (outside the CDR3, taken from reference TRBV5-5 and TRBJ1-1): DAGVTQSPTHLIKTRGQQVTLRCSPISGHKSVSWYQQVLGQGPQFIFQYYEKEERGRGNFPDRFSARQFPNYSSELNVNALLLGDSALYLCASSPVLNTEAFFGQGTRLTVV.